The next 16 T cell receptor beta chains were all read from a single sample in a study of T-cell reconstitution after alpha-beta-depleted transplantation in children. Unique molecular identifiers featured in how the TCRbeta library was prepared. MiXCR was run by TCRdb on the PCR reads, yielding one entry per CDR3 protein. This sample yields around 300,000 distinct CDR3 sequences, of which 9.5% to 13% are seen a single time; 7.5% belongs to the top ten. Sequenced material: PBMCs, taken before TCRalphabeta/CD19-depleted stem cell transplant. The receptors derive from a boy less than two years old with acute myeloid leukemia, due to receive a stem cell transplant.

This clonotype has at least ten counts. CDR3: CASSQAGPDTQYF. The CDR3 DNA follows: TGTGCCAGCAGTCAAGCGGGCCCAGATACGCAGTATTTT. This chain connects TRBV12-3 or TRBV12-4 to TRBJ2-3; tentatively, D is TRBD2 (6 bases). The CDR3 spans 13 residues. V was pared by 5 bases and J by 4 bases, with 10 bases between.

Worth noting for this clonotype: This may come from a read error, since a much larger clone is one base off. The genes are TRBV5-1 and TRBJ2-2, with D tentatively TRBD2 (5 bases). Germline assignment: CDR1 SGHRS and CDR2 YFSETQ. This CDR3 is built from 15 residues. The CDR3 region is CAGSLNPPGTGELFF. CDR3 nucleotides: TGCGCCGGCAGCTTGAACCCACCGGGGACCGGGGAGCTGTTTTTT.

This clonotype was counted many times. The rearrangement joins TRBV27 to TRBJ2-5; no firm D call. CDR1 and CDR2 from the germline V gene are MNHEY and SMNVEV (reference sequence). V was cut by 2 bases and J by 0 bases, with 16 bases left in between. The CDR3 sequence is 17 residues long. The CDR3 DNA reads as TGTGCCAGCAGTTTAATAGGTTTAGGGCGGTACCAAGAGACCCAGTACTTC. The encoded protein is CASSLIGLGRYQETQYF.

This clonotype occurred many times. This sequence joins TRBV5-1 and TRBJ1-6; TRBD1 agrees at 10 bases. Per germline, CDR1 SGHRS and CDR2 YFSETQ. The CDR3 is made up of 14 amino acids. The V segment lost 4 bases and the J segment 7 bases; nucleotides outside the gene matches: 2. This chain's CDR3 is CASSAGQGNSPLHF. The CDR3 nucleotides are TGCGCCAGCAGCGCGGGACAGGGGAATTCACCCCTCCACTTT. The complete variable domain, with remaining parts taken from reference TRBV5-1 and TRBJ1-6, reads KAGVTQTPRYLIKTRGQQVTLSCSPISGHRSVSWYQQTPGQGLQFLFEYFSETQRNKGNFPGRFSGRQFSNSRSEMNVSTLELGDSALYLCASSAGQGNSPLHFGNGTRLTVT.

This clonotype was seen many times. J is TRBJ1-6 and V is TRBV7-3, with no clear D. The CDR3 runs to 14 residues. Looked up from germline, CDR1 is SGHTA and CDR2 is FQGTGA. Trimming cost V 5 bases and J 0 bases, with 5 bases left between them. CDR3 sequence (DNA): TGTGCCAGCAGCCGGAGCTCCTATAATTCACCCCTCCACTTT. It translates to CASSRSSYNSPLHF.

This clonotype was recorded many times. J is TRBJ1-2 and V is TRBV20-1, with D maybe TRBD1 (5 bases). There are 12 residues in the CDR3. V was clipped by 3 bases and J by 8 bases, with 13 bases between them. Germline V gives CDR1 DFQATT, CDR2 SNEGSKA (reference sequence). CDR3 in DNA: TGCAGTGCTAGCCCCGGGAGACAGGGCTACACCTTC. Its protein is CSASPGRQGYTF.

This clonotype was observed many times. This chain links TRBV7-3 with TRBJ2-5; D gene unclear. CDR3 length: 13 amino acids. V lost 5 bases and J lost 3, with 10 bases in between. Germline assignment: CDR1 SGHTA and CDR2 FQGTGA. The CDR3 sequence is CASSAWGEETQYF. The CDR3 DNA reads as TGTGCCAGCAGCGCTTGGGGTGAAGAGACCCAGTACTTC.

This clonotype was recorded many times. CDR3 region: CSARTREQYF. CDR3 nucleotide sequence: TGCAGTGCTCGTACACGCGAGCAGTACTTC. This chain joins TRBV20-1 and TRBJ2-7; D is unclear. Between the trimmed V and J ends, which lost 5 bases and 6 bases, there was a span of 8 bases. This CDR3 is built from 10 residues. Per the germline V gene, CDR1 is DFQATT and CDR2 is SNEGSKA (reference sequence).

The chain recombines TRBV9 with TRBJ2-7; 8 nucleotides agree with TRBD2. The CDR3 has 15 residues. The germline V gene has CDR1 SGDLS and CDR2 YYNGEE. V shed 4 bases, J shed 7 bases, and the junction held 13 bases outside the gene matches. The chain's CDR3 is CASSSTDSGKGEQYF. The DNA for the CDR3 is TGTGCCAGCAGCTCGACGGATAGCGGGAAGGGAGAGCAGTACTTC.

This clonotype was observed many times. The chain combines TRBV20-1 with TRBJ2-4; 7 nucleotides align to TRBD1. CDR1 DFQATT and CDR2 SNEGSKA come from the germline V gene (reference sequence). The CDR3 length is 10 residues. The CDR3 loop reads CDRQGWFLYF. CDR3 in DNA: TGCGACAGACAGGGATGGTTTCTGTACTTC.

In its sample, this clonotype was seen many times. This chain connects TRBV20-1 to TRBJ2-1; unclear D gene. CDR3 length equals 14 residues. The V gene lost 0 bases and the J gene lost 10 bases, with 16 bases spanning the gap. Germline CDR1 and CDR2: DFQATT and SNEGSKA (reference sequence). Here the CDR3 DNA reads TGCAGTGCTAGAGATCGGCAGCTCTCAATCGAGCAGTTCTTC. Protein product: CSARDRQLSIEQFF.

In its sample, this clonotype was seen many times. The gene calls are TRBV21-1 and TRBJ1-1; the table names TRBD1, a call not compared with the DNA. TRBV21-1 is deemed a pseudogene. This CDR3 region has 16 residues. The CDR3 is CASSPPEDSELPEAFF. The CDR3 bases are TGTGCCAGCAGCCCCCCAGAGGACAGCGAGCTTCCTGAAGCTTTCTTT.

As regards this clonotype: Given a much more abundant clone one base away, this may be a read error. The chain carries TRBV12-3 or TRBV12-4 and TRBJ2-7; no clear D. The V end was cut by 6 bases, the J end by 2 bases, with 14 bases between. This CDR3 has 14 amino acids. CDR3: CASSPLRAPYEQYF. The CDR3 DNA reads as TGTGCCAGCAGCCCTCTTAGAGCTCCCTACGAGCAGTACTTC.

This clonotype was observed once. This chain connects TRBV12-1 to TRBJ2-7; TRBD1, the table's D call, lacks a check against the DNA. TRBV12-1 is a documented pseudogene. CDR3 length: 13 residues. This CDR3 is CASSPDPSCEQYF. The DNA of the CDR3 is TGTGCCAGCAGCCCTGACCCCTCCTGCGAGCAGTACTTC.

The J gene is TRBJ1-5, the V gene TRBV12-3 or TRBV12-4; D perhaps matches TRBD1 (5 bases). CDR3 length: 14 residues. The ends were cut back, 8 bases at V and 5 bases at J, with 16 bases in the middle. The CDR3 bases are TGTGCCAGCGGTTCTTCCCAGGGTTATCAGCCCCAGCATTTT. The encoded protein is CASGSSQGYQPQHF.

This clonotype was observed many times. This sequence joins TRBV7-9 and TRBJ2-3; D is undetermined. The V end was cut by 4 bases, the J end by 2 bases, with 19 bases between. The CDR3 has 17 residues. Germline V gene data show CDR1 as SEHNR and CDR2 as FQNEAQ (reference sequence). The CDR3 coding sequence is TGTGCCAGCAGCTCCCTGGGTGTGGGCCTTTCCACAGATACGCAGTATTTT. It codes for CASSSLGVGLSTDTQYF.